Each of the 3 T cell receptor beta chains below was sequenced from the same sample in a study of blood T cell repertoires in COVID-19. Data came from immunoSEQ multiplex PCR; TCRdb stores just in-frame clones and leaves some out. The table lists 140,000 to 150,000 clones, over 65% of them singletons. Material: peripheral blood. All receptors come from a human donor in a cohort sampled during active COVID-19.

This clone has only one observation. This sequence joins TRBV4-2 and TRBJ2-2, with D uncertain. The CDR3 length is 17 residues. The V gene's germline CDR1 is LGHNA and CDR2 YNFKEQ. V shed 0 bases and J shed 6 bases, with 17 bases lying between them. CDR3 nucleotides: TGTGCCAGCAGCCAAGATCGTAGTCAGGTTTCTTCCGGGGAGCTGTTTTTT. Translated, it gives CASSQDRSQVSSGELFF.

A few counts support this clone. The chain is built from TRBV6-5 and TRBJ1-5; no reliable D call. Deletions cut 6 bases from V and 2 bases from J, with 14 bases between. The CDR3 sequence is 15 residues long. Germline CDR1 is MNHEY and CDR2 is SVGAGI. Written as DNA, the CDR3 is TGTGCCAGCAGCGACCGAGGTGAGGGCAATCAGCCCCAGCATTTT. This codes for CASSDRGEGNQPQHF.

This clone was seen once. The chain uses TRBV7-8 and TRBJ2-7, with 9 bases lining up with TRBD1. The J segment lost 5 bases and the V segment lost 5 bases, leaving 10 bases of the junction unmatched. Germline values: CDR1 SGHVS, CDR2 FQNEAQ. The CDR3 contains 15 residues. CDR3 nucleotide sequence: TGTGCCAGCAGCGCAACCGGGACAGGGTTCGACGAGCAGTACGTC. Translated, it gives CASSATGTGFDEQYV.